This TCR beta chain was observed in a study of CXCR3-negative and CXCR3-positive naive CD8 T cells. Whole-study findings and limits: In naive cells, CXCR3-negative and CXCR3-positive subsets had similar TRBV-TRBJ usage; memory cells differed. CXCR3 expression partially decreased after cryopreservation; most assays used fresh PBMCs. TRB CDR3s of CXCR3-positive naive cells were more hydrophobic than those of CXCR3-negative naive cells.

Germline V CDR1 and CDR2: LGHDT, YNNKEL (reference sequence). The CDR3 has 13 residues. Triplicates of 300,000 or so cells were sorted from each CD8+ T cell subset. In regard to this clonotype: Its antigen remains unknown.

Libraries of TRB cDNA were made by 5' RACE and carried UMIs. Following a re-call of the 5' RACE reads, TCRdb has one entry per CDR3 protein and lacks DNA. The sample includes about 6,700 distinct CDR3 sequences. Input material: naive CXCR3+ CD8+ T cells from blood. This sample's subset: CD45RO-CCR7+CD27+CD95- naive CD8+ T cells expressing CXCR3 (TNR3+). The V and J genes are TRBV3-1 and TRBJ2-1; the D gene TCRdb calls, TRBD1, cannot be checked with no DNA. This clonotype originated in a human donor in good health. Some clones in this sample may be carry-over from other donors' samples. CDR3 sequence: CASSQSGDNEQFF.